This T cell receptor beta chain was sequenced during a study of blood T cell repertoires in COVID-19. Study-level background: Sample material is recorded as cDNA or gDNA derived from T cells, B-cell-depleted T cells, or PBMCs.

Authors' methods: Researchers report that nucleated cell counts were estimated from reference gene primer amplification. The table came from immunoSEQ multiplex PCR; TCRdb's copy has only in-frame clones and leaves some out. That table furnishes V, J and clone size, whereas the DNA furnished D and trimming. The data hold approximately 300,000 clones, with around 85% observed a single time. Those who participated ranged in age from roughly 18 to 90 years and resided in under 25 US areas. Contact with a PCR-confirmed or clinician-diagnosed COVID-19 case occurred within 2 weeks of entry. This CDR3 is 16 amino acids long. Germline V gene sequence: CDR1 MNHEY, CDR2 SMNVEV (reference sequence). Trimming removed 6 bases from V and 0 bases from J; junction bases left unmatched: 5.

Material: PBMCs or T cells enriched from blood (not recorded which). This receptor was taken from a woman in her thirties who had been exposed to COVID-19. The rearrangement links TRBV27 to TRBJ2-2, with TRBD2 matching 9 bases. In nucleotides, the CDR3 is TGTGCCAGCAGAAATCTAGCGGGGCCGAACACCGGGGAGCTGTTTTTT. Translated: CASRNLAGPNTGELFF.